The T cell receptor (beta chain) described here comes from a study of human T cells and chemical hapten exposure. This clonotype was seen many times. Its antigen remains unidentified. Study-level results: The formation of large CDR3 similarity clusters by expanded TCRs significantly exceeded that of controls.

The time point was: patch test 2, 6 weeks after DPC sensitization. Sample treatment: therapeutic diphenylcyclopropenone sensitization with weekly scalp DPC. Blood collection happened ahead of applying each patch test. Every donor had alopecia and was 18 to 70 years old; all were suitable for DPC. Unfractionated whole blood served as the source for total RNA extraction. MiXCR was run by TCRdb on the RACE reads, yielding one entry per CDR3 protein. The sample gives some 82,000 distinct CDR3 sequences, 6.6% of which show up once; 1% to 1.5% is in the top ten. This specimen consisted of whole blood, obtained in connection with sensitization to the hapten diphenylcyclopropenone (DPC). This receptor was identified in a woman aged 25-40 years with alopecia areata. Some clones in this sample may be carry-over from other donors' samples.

Here the CDR3 reads CASSSGRTSSYNSPLHF. The CDR3 nucleotides are TGTGCCAGCAGTTCCGGTCGGACGAGCTCCTATAATTCACCCCTCCACTTT. The rearrangement links TRBV12-3 or TRBV12-4 to TRBJ1-6; D unresolved. The CDR3 spans 17 residues. V dropped 4 bases and J dropped 0 bases, with 13 bases sitting between them.